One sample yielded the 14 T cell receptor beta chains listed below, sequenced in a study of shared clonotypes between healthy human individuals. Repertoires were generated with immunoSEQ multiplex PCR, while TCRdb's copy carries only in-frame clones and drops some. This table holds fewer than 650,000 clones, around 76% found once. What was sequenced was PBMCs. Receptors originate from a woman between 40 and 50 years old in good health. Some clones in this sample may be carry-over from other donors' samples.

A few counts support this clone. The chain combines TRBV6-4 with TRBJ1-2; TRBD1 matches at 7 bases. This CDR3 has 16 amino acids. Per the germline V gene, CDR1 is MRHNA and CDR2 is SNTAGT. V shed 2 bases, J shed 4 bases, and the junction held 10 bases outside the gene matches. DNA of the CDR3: TGTGCCAGCAGTGACGTTTGGGCCCGGGACAGCTATGGCTACACCTTC. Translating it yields CASSDVWARDSYGYTF.

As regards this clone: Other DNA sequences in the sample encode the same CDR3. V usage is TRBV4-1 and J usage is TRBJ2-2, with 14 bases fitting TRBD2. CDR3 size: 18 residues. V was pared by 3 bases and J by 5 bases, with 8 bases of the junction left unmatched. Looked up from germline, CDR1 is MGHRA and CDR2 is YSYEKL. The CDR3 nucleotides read TGCGCCAGCAGCCAGGGGGGACTAGCGGGAGTGGGTACCGGGGAGCTGTTTTTT. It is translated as CASSQGGLAGVGTGELFF.

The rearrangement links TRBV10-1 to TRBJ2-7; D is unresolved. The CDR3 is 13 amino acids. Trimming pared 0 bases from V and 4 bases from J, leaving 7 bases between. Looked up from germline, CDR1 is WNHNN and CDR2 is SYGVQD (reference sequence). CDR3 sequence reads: CASSESNRYEQYF. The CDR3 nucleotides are TGCGCCAGCAGTGAGTCGAACAGATACGAGCAGTACTTC.

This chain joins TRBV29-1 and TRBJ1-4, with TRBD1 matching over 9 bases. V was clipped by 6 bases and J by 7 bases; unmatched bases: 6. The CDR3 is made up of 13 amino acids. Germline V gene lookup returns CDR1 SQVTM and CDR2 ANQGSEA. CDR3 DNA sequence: TGCAGCGTGCTGGGACAGGGTAGTGAAAAACTGTTTTTT. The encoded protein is CSVLGQGSEKLFF. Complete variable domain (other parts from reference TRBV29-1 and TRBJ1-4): SAVISQKPSRDICQRGTSLTIQCQVDSQVTMMFWYRQQPGQSLTLIATANQGSEATYESGFVIDKFPISRPNLTFSTLTVSNMSPEDSSIYLCSVLGQGSEKLFFGSGTQLSVL.

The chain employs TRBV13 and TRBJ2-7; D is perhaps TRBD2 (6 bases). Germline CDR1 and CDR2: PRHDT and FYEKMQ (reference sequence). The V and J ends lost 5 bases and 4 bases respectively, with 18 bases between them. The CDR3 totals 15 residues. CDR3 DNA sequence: TGTGCCAGCAGCCTCCGGTTGGGAGGTGCTTACGAGCAGTACTTC. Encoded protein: CASSLRLGGAYEQYF.

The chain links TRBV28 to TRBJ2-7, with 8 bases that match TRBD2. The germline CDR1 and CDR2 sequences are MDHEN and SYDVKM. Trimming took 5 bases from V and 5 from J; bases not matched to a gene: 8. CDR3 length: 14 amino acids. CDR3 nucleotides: TGTGCCAGCAGTATTCGGGGGGGTGCGAACGAGCAGTACTTC. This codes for CASSIRGGANEQYF.

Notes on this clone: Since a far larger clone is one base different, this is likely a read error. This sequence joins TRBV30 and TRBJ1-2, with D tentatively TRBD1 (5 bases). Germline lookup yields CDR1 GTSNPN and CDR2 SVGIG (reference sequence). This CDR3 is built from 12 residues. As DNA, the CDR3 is TGTACCTGGAGTGAACAGGCCGGTGGCTACACCTTC. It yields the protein CTWSEQAGGYTF.

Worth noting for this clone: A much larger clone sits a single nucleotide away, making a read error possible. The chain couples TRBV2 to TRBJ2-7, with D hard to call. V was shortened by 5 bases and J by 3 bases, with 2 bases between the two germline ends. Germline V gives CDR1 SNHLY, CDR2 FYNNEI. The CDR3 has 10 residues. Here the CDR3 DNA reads TGTGCCAGCAGTCTCTACGAGCAGTACTTC. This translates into CASSLYEQYF.

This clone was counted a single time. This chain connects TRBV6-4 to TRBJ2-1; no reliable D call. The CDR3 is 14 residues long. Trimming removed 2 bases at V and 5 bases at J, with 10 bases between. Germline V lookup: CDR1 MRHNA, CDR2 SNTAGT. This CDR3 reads CASSDEGPNNEQFF. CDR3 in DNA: TGTGCCAGCAGTGACGAAGGGCCCAACAATGAGCAGTTCTTC.

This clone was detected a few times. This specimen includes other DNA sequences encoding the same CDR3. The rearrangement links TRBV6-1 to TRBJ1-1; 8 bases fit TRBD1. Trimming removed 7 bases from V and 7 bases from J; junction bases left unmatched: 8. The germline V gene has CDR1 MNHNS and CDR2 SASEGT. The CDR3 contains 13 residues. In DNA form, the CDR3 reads TGTGCCAGCACCAACCTCGGACAGGGTGAAGCTTTCTTT. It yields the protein CASTNLGQGEAFF.

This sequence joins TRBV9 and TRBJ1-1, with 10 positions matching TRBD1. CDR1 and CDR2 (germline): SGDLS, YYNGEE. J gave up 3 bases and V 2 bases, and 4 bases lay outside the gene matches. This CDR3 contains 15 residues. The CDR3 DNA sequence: TGTGCCAGCAGCGTCTCCGGGACAGGGGACACTGAAGCTTTCTTT. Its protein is CASSVSGTGDTEAFF. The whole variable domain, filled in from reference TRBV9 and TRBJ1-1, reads DSGVTQTPKHLITATGQRVTLRCSPRSGDLSVYWYQQSLDQGLQFLIQYYNGEERAKGNILERFSAQQFPDLHSELNLSSLELGDSALYFCASSVSGTGDTEAFFGQGTRLTVV.

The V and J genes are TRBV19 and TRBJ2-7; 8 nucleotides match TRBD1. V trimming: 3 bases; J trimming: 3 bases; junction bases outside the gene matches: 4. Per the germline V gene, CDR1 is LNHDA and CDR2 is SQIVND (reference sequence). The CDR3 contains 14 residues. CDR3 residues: CASSISGGHYEQYF. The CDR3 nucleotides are TGTGCCAGTAGTATCTCAGGGGGCCACTACGAGCAGTACTTC.

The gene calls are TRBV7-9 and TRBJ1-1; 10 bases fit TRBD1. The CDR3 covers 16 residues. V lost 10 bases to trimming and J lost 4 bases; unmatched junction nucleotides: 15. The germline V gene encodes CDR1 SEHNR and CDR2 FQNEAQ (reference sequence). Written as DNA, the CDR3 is TGTGCCACCAACCGGGACAGGGGACCCCTGGGCACTGAAGCTTTCTTT. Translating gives CATNRDRGPLGTEAFF.

The CDR3 sequence: CASIGSSYEQYF. The DNA of the CDR3 is TGTGCCAGCATCGGGAGCTCCTACGAGCAGTACTTC. The chain recombines TRBV2 with TRBJ2-7, with D perhaps matching TRBD2 (6 bases). The CDR3 loop spans 12 amino acids. With 7 bases removed from V and 0 bases from J, the gap between germline ends came to 7 bases. CDR1 SNHLY and CDR2 FYNNEI come from the germline V gene.